This T cell receptor beta chain was sequenced for a study of shared clonotypes between healthy human individuals (TCRdb year 2020). For the wider study: The cohort comprised a couple of women and a few men aged 18 to 49 years. For each donor, CD4 naive and CD4 memory were each given three plates, CD8 naive was given two plates, and CD8 memory was given one plate. The study deeply sequenced blood TCR repertoires of 5 or 6 healthy adults to estimate repertoire size and the extent of clonotype sharing between individuals. Libraries were prepared and TCR repertoires were sequenced by different laboratories using diverse techniques, in order to increase sequencing depth and limit assay-specific biases. Per donor, leukapheresis produced somewhere between about 0.85 and 9.5 billion PBMCs.

What the authors observed across the whole study: Pairwise subsampling led to the expectation that sequencing depth would affect the degree of clonotype sharing among donors. Clonotypes shared by all four sorted-subset donors showed higher generation probabilities than non-shared clonotypes. Sharing across a handful of donors was observed for about 4.8% of naive CD4, over 3% of naive CD8, roughly 2.4% of memory CD4, and over 0.3% of memory CD8 clonotypes. Incomplete sequencing was indicated by rarefaction of sorted-subset datasets, despite the large sequencing depth. Larger estimated clonotype richness was generally found for naive subsets than for memory subsets. Because the study included only a small number of donors, the genetic and exposure-history diversity represented was limited. Sampling was restricted to blood, and TCR repertoires in tissue are likely to differ from TCR repertoires in blood.

The CDR3 goes from the cysteine to the phenylalanine over 21 residues. Kept here is only the CDR3 DNA, which spans 63 bases and is read in frame from base 1. The germline V gene gives CDR1 as WSHSY and CDR2 as SAAADI. At the junction V is shortened by 5 bases and J by 2 bases, with 34 bases in between. For the CD8 naive samples, CD45RO-negative cells were positively selected for CCR7, yielding a CD45RA+CCR7+ population from which TemRA cells were excluded. The donors were healthy, HIV-negative adults with no recently reported acute infections or vaccinations. Every donor was a Caucasian adult residing in Nashville, Tennessee, USA. Blood was collected by leukapheresis, and PBMCs were isolated by Ficoll-Histopaque density gradient centrifugation and then cryopreserved in liquid nitrogen vapor phase. Purity and quantity of every magnetically sorted T cell population were checked by analytical flow cytometry. Each sorted fraction had its genomic DNA isolated and then quantified by UV absorbance on a Nanodrop 2000c.

Points on this clone: It has no known antigen specificity. No base-level quality is on record; no much larger clone is a single base apart.

Using the deep immunoSEQ assay, multiplex PCR amplified TCR CDR3 regions from genomic DNA. Extracted genomic DNA from each cell subset was spread evenly across all wells of several immunoSEQ 96-well plates, with each plate serving as a replicate. For sorted subsets, 150 to 200 ng genomic DNA, equal to 30,000 to 35,000 T cell genomes, was loaded into each replicate PCR. The purified libraries were quantified using a Qubit 3.0 fluorometer, sized with a Bioanalyzer 2100, and then quantified again using the KAPA Library Quantification kit. Every immunoSEQ 96-well plate was sequenced on a dedicated single-read 150-cycle Illumina NextSeq 550 flow cell. In the authors' own workflow: Because the immunoSEQ output held only junctional sequences and lacked quality scores, the filtering could not match the filtering applied to full-length reads. To assign V/J genes and CDR3, sequences were annotated using PyIR, a Python wrapper for IgBLAST v1.9, with IMGT germline references. Reads were filtered out if the reads had weak V/J assignments (E-value above 1e-6), no CDR3, stop codons, out-of-frame junctions, or ambiguous translated residues. V3J clonotypes were defined as sequences sharing the same inferred V gene, J gene, and CDR3 amino acid sequence. To compute the percentage overlap between repertoires, the number of shared unique clonotypes was divided by the size of the smaller repertoire. RTK rarefaction, the Chao1 estimator, and Recon v2.1 estimates of unobserved clonotypes were used to assess repertoire richness. Generation probabilities were computed with OLGA for all TCRbeta clonotypes obtained by the gDNA method from several donors. TCRdb limited this immuneACCESS table to in-frame rearrangements with V and J called. A share of clones is missing; checked studies link under half to unresolved V genes, and the rest is unexplained. Clonal size and the V and J genes are those of that table, whereas D and trimming came from the DNA. The sample table contains hundreds of thousands of clones; only one count was recorded for 92% of them. The biggest ten clones account for approximately 25% of the sample.

The sequence is built from TRBV10-2 and TRBJ2-7, and perhaps TRBD2 as D gene, on 5 matching bases. Sequenced sample: naive CD8+ T cells sorted from blood. The cell subset or site label of this sample denotes: CD45RA+CCR7+. This TCR was recovered from a man aged 25 to 40 in good health. Read as DNA, the sequence is TGCGCCAGCAGTTCGAGATTACCCGAGGACTTACCAAGGATTGGGCCCTACGAGCAGTACTTC. This gives the protein CASSSRLPEDLPRIGPYEQYF.